The 12 T cell receptor beta chains given below trace back to one sample, sequenced in a study of blood T cells in healthy people across ages. For the second PCR, which ran for roughly 6 to 12 cycles, a sample-barcoded 5' primer and a J-beta primer mix were used. From the 5' RACE reads, TCRdb called clonotypes with MiXCR, one entry per CDR3 protein. In the table there are about 1.6 million distinct CDR3 sequences, roughly 32% of which are singletons. The source material was blood. Receptors originate from a woman aged 25 to 45 in good health.

V gene TRBV7-2 combines with J gene TRBJ2-1; tentatively, D is TRBD1 (6 bases). The CDR3 spans 14 residues. The germline V gene encodes CDR1 SGHTA and CDR2 FQGNSA. Trimming took off 6 bases at V and 8 bases at J, with 17 bases between the two ends. The CDR3 region has the DNA TGTGCCAGCAGGTTAAGGGGGAATCTTGATGAGCAGTTCTTC. Its translation is CASRLRGNLDEQFF. Full variable domain (missing parts from reference TRBV7-2 and TRBJ2-1): GAGVSQSPSNKVTEKGKDVELRCDPISGHTALYWYRQSLGQGLEFLIYFQGNSAPDKSGLPSDRFSAERTGGSVSTLTIQRTQQEDSAVYLCASRLRGNLDEQFFGPGTRLTVL.

The CDR3 DNA reads as TGCAGCGCCGGGGACAGGGGATTTGGAAACACCATATATTTT. Encoded protein: CSAGDRGFGNTIYF. The chain joins TRBV29-1 to TRBJ1-3, with 10 bases matching TRBD1. Germline CDR1 and CDR2: SQVTM and ANQGSEA. V was clipped by 7 bases and J by 3 bases; unmatched bases: 6. This CDR3 is built from 14 residues.

This clonotype has more than one count but fewer than ten. The V call is TRBV4-1, the J call TRBJ2-7; D remains ambiguous. The CDR3 length is 17 residues. Trimming removed 4 bases at V and 0 bases at J, with 19 bases between. Germline values: CDR1 MGHRA, CDR2 YSYEKL. In nucleotides, the CDR3 is TGCGCCAGCAGCCGCACCCAGGAGATTTTGGACTCCTACGAGCAGTACTTC. Translation: CASSRTQEILDSYEQYF.

The V gene is TRBV28, the J gene TRBJ1-6, with D maybe TRBD1 (5 bases). CDR1 is MDHEN, CDR2 SYDVKM, per germline. The CDR3 consists of 15 residues. V was cut by 2 bases and J by 14 bases, with 19 bases left in between. The CDR3 loop reads CASSLLAGFMGALHF. CDR3 nucleotide sequence: TGTGCCAGCAGTTTACTGGCGGGCTTCATGGGGGCCCTCCACTTT.

The chain links TRBV4-1 to TRBJ2-6, with 8 nucleotides matching TRBD1. With 4 bases clipped from V and 0 bases from J, the junction kept 14 bases outside the gene matches. This CDR3 spans 20 amino acids. The V gene's germline CDR1 is MGHRA and CDR2 YSYEKL. CDR3 amino acids: CASSPRPLGQVSSGANVLTF. The CDR3, as DNA: TGCGCCAGCAGCCCCCGACCGCTGGGACAGGTATCCTCTGGGGCCAACGTCCTGACTTTC.

This chain uses TRBV29-1 with TRBJ2-1; 9 bases align to TRBD2. CDR1 SQVTM and CDR2 ANQGSEA come from the germline V gene. This CDR3 contains 13 residues. V lost 2 bases to trimming and J lost 13 bases; unmatched junction nucleotides: 9. The CDR3: CSVETPREGQQFF. CDR3 DNA sequence: TGCAGCGTTGAAACTCCGCGGGAGGGCCAACAGTTCTTC.

The genes are TRBV7-8 and TRBJ1-2; D is undetermined. The CDR3 is 16 residues long. V was trimmed by 0 bases and J by 4 bases, leaving 15 bases between them. Per the germline V gene, CDR1 is SGHVS and CDR2 is FQNEAQ. CDR3 residues: CASSLAPGLRLYGYTF. DNA of the CDR3: TGTGCCAGCAGCTTAGCTCCCGGGCTCCGACTCTATGGCTACACCTTC.

The V call is TRBV5-1, the J call TRBJ2-7, with TRBD1 identical over 7 bases. In germline, CDR1 is SGHRS, CDR2 YFSETQ. The J segment lost 3 bases and the V segment lost 0 bases, leaving 12 bases of the junction unmatched. The CDR3 covers 17 residues. The CDR3 DNA sequence: TGCGCCAGCAGCTTGGTGTCCGGGACAGTTTCTTTCTACGAGCAGTACTTC. Protein product: CASSLVSGTVSFYEQYF.

This clonotype was picked up a small number of times. The CDR3 DNA reads as TGTGCCAGCAGTCCCTGGACAGCGAGCACAGATACGCAGTATTTT. Translation gives CASSPWTASTDTQYF. The genes are TRBV27 and TRBJ2-3, with a tentative D call TRBD1 (6 bases). V lost 5 bases and J lost 0, with 12 bases in between. CDR1 and CDR2 (germline): MNHEY, SMNVEV (reference sequence). The CDR3 has 15 amino acids.

Only a few counts were recorded for this clonotype. V and J are TRBV6-2 or TRBV6-3 and TRBJ2-3; unclear D gene. V was cut by 8 bases and J by 0 bases, with 9 bases left in between. Per germline, CDR1 MNHEY and CDR2 SVGEGT. The CDR3 sequence is 13 residues long. This CDR3 reads CASRPPSTDTQYF. The DNA for the CDR3 is TGTGCCAGCCGACCGCCTAGCACAGATACGCAGTATTTT.

This clonotype turned up a few times. The chain uses TRBV30 and TRBJ2-3; TRBD2 matches at 9 bases. Germline CDR1 and CDR2: GTSNPN and SVGIG (reference sequence). The ends lost 3 bases at V and 4 bases at J; junction bases unmatched: 5. CDR3 length equals 14 residues. CDR3 DNA sequence: TGTGCCTGGAGCAGCGGGAGGTTGGCAGATACGCAGTATTTT. Translation gives CAWSSGRLADTQYF.

In its sample, this clonotype was seen many times. The J gene is TRBJ1-1, the V gene TRBV29-1; TRBD1 might be the D (5 bases). Germline CDR1 and CDR2: SQVTM and ANQGSEA. CDR3 size: 14 residues. V was cut by 6 bases and J by 1 base, with 15 bases left in between. The CDR3 DNA sequence: TGCAGCGTACCCCGGGGAGGGGCGAACACTGAAGCTTTCTTT. Amino acids: CSVPRGGANTEAFF.